This T cell receptor beta chain was sequenced during a study of identical twins. General study findings and limits: Out-of-frame alpha sequences common to twins exhibited a surplus of low generation probability. The presence of invariant MAIT and iNKT cells could partly confound analyses of zero-insertion sequences. The models systematically underestimated how much out-of-frame TCR alpha was shared in monozygotic twins. A lower insertion count was a feature of abundant cord blood beta clonotypes, with no such feature in memory repertoires.

About this clonotype itself: Its antigen is currently unknown.

Germline values: CDR1 DFQATT, CDR2 SNEGSKA (reference sequence). The V gene lost 0 bases and the J gene lost 5 bases, with 11 bases spanning the gap. The CDR3 has 14 residues. Using its own MiXCR run on the 5' RACE reads, TCRdb lists one record per CDR3 protein. The repertoire consists of some 590,000 distinct CDR3 sequences, with more than 9% occurring once and the leading ten covering approximately 3%. These data were also filed under a second study, of yellow fever vaccine responses in identical twins.

The chain recombines TRBV20-1 with TRBJ2-1; perhaps TRBD2 as D (6 bases). The source is a young woman in good health. The sequenced sample was PBMCs. CDR3 sequence reads: CSAREAGINNEQFF. CDR3 DNA: TGCAGTGCTAGAGAGGCGGGAATCAACAATGAGCAGTTCTTC.